This T cell receptor beta chain came from a study of blood T cell repertoires in COVID-19. At the level of the study: Nucleic acid was either cDNA or gDNA, and it came from T cells, B-cell-depleted T cells, or PBMCs.

The CDR3 totals 13 residues. Residents of around 24 US areas, aged about 18 to 100 years, made up the participants. Using immunoSEQ multiplex PCR, the repertoire was profiled, and TCRdb retains in-frame clones only, with some absent. The sample shows approximately 230,000 clones, around 89% of them seen only once. Material: PBMCs or T cells enriched from blood (not recorded which). The chain joins TRBV21-1 to TRBJ2-1; TRBD2 was called by the table and not checked on the DNA. TRBV21-1 is deemed a pseudogene. This clonotype originated in a woman aged 25 to 39 who had recovered from COVID-19. For the CDR3, the DNA is TGTGCCAGCAGCGCTCCTAGGGCGGGGGAGCAGTTCTTC. It encodes CASSAPRAGEQFF.